This TCR beta chain is drawn from a study of immune cell composition in non-small cell lung cancer. Study-level points and caveats: In adenocarcinoma, maximal tumour-associated clone frequency tracked TIL tumour reactivity. Tumour-associated clones >0.5% occurred in around 35% of adenocarcinomas, less than 80% of squamous. Dominant in vivo tumour-associated clones were not shown to share tumour-reactive sequences.

Germline V gives CDR1 SGHTA, CDR2 FQGNSA. Trimming left V 3 bases short and J 5 bases short, with 7 bases between. The CDR3 is 12 amino acids. Turning to this clone: What it binds is not known.

TCRdb's copy holds only in-frame clones and misses some; the assay was immunoSEQ multiplex PCR. The table records about 6,600 clones, about 68% of them present only once. Normal lung sampling was at least 3 cm from the tumour, as distant as possible. The sample was non-adjacent lung tissue. The TCR was taken from a human donor with non-small cell lung cancer. The chain recombines TRBV7-2 with TRBJ1-1; D not resolved. CDR3 residues: CASSFVSTEAFF. CDR3 bases: TGTGCCAGCAGCTTCGTTAGTACTGAAGCTTTCTTT.